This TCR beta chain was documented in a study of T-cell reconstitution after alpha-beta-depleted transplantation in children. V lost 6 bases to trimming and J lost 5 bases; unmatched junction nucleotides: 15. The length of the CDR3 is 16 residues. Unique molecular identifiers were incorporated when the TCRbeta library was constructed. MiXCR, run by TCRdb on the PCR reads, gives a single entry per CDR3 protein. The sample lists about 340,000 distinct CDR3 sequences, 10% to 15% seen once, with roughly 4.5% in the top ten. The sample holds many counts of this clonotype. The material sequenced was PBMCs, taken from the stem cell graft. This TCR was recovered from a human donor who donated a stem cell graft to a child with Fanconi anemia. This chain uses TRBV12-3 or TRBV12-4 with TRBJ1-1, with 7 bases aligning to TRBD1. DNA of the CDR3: TGTGCCAGCAGCCCGCTAGGGCAGGGGGGATATACTGAAGCTTTCTTT. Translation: CASSPLGQGGYTEAFF.